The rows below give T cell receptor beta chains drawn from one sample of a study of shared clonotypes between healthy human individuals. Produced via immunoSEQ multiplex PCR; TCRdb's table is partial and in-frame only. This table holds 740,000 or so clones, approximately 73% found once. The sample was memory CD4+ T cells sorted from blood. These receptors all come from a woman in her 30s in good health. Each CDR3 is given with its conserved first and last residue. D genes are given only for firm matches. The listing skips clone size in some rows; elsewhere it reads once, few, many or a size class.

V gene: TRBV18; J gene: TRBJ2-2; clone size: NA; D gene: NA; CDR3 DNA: TGTGCCAGCTCACCGGACTATTCGAACACCGGGGAGCTGTTTTTT; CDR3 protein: CASSPDYSNTGELFF
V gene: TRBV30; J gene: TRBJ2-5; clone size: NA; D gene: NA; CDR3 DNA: TGTGCCTGGAGTGCATCTCCGGACTGGCCCCGAGAGACCCAGTACTTC; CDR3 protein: CAWSASPDWPRETQYF
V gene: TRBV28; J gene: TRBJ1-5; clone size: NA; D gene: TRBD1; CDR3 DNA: TGTGCCAGCAGTCGGGACAGGGGAGGCAATCAGCCCCAGCATTTT; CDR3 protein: CASSRDRGGNQPQHF
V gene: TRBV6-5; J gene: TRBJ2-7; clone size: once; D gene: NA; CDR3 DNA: TGTGCCAGCAGTTACGGGGCTAGCTTCGAGCAGTACTTC; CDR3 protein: CASSYGASFEQYF
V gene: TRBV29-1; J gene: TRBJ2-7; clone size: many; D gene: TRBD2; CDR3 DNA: TGCAGCGTTGTTAGCGGGAGTTACGAGCAGTACTTC; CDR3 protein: CSVVSGSYEQYF
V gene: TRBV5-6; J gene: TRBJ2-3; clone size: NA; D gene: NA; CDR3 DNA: TGTGCCAGCAGCTTGGAACAGTTCACAGATACGCAGTATTTT; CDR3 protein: CASSLEQFTDTQYF
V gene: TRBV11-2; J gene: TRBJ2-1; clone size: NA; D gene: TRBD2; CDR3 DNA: TGTGCCAGCAGTCATTACCCAATAGCGGGAGTCCGGAATGAGCAGTTCTTC; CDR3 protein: CASSHYPIAGVRNEQFF
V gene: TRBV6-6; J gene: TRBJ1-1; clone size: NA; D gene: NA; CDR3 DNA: TGTGCCAGCACCCATGGGGACAACAAAGCTTTCTTT; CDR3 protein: CASTHGDNKAFF
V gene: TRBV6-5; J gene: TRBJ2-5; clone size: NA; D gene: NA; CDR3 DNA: TGTGCCAGCAGAAAAGACCGGGACTTTGTGGAGACCCAGTACTTC; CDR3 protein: CASRKDRDFVETQYF
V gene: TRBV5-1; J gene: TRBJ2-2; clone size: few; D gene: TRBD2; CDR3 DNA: TGCGCCAGCAGCCAGGTAGCGGGAGGGCCCTCCGGGGAGCTGTTTTTT; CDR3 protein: CASSQVAGGPSGELFF
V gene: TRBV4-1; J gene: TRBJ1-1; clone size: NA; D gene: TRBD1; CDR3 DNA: TGCGCCAGCAGCCAAGACAGGGGGAGGGGGGGAGCTTTCTTT; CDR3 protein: CASSQDRGRGGAFF
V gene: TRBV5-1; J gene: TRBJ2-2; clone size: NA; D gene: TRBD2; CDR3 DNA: TGCGCCAGCAGCCCGGCGGCTAGCGGGAGGACCGGGGAGCTGTTTTTT; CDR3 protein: CASSPAASGRTGELFF
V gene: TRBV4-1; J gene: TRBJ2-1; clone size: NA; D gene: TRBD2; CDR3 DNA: TGCGCCAGCAGCCAAGCTGCTACTAGCGGGAGTCCCAATGAGCAGTTCTTC; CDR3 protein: CASSQAATSGSPNEQFF
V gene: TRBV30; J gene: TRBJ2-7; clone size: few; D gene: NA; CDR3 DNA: TGTGCCTGGAGTGTACTTGCGAAACCCATCGAGCAGTACTTC; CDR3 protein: CAWSVLAKPIEQYF
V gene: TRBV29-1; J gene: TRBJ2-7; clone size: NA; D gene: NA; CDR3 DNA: TGCAGCGTTGAATACTTAGACCCCTCTGAGCAGTACTTC; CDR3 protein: CSVEYLDPSEQYF
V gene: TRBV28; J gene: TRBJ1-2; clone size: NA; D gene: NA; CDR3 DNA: TGTGCCAGCAGGACAGCTCTATACGGCTACACCTTC; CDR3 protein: CASRTALYGYTF